The 19 T cell receptor beta chains below come from one sample, sequenced in a study of blood T cell repertoires in COVID-19. Here immunoSEQ multiplex PCR was the method, and the copy in TCRdb shows in-frame clones only, minus some. Of some 320,000 clones detected, more than 70% appear once; the ten largest clones hold 5.3%. The sequencing input was PBMCs or T cells enriched from blood (not recorded which). The receptors shown here come from a woman under 40 who had recovered from COVID-19.

CDR3: CASSPLSGANVLTF. For the CDR3, the DNA is TGTGCCAGCAGCCCTCTTTCTGGGGCCAACGTCCTGACTTTC. This chain links TRBV7-9 with TRBJ2-6; unclear D gene. Germline V lookup: CDR1 SEHNR, CDR2 FQNEAQ (reference sequence). The CDR3 consists of 14 residues. V dropped 5 bases and J dropped 1 base, with 6 bases sitting between them.

The chain combines TRBV4-3 with TRBJ1-1; the D gene is possibly TRBD1 (6 bases). The CDR3 loop spans 19 amino acids. Trimming removed 6 bases at V and 2 bases at J, with 28 bases between. Germline CDR1 reads LGHNA; CDR2 reads YSLEER. CDR3 bases: TGCGCCAGCAGTCCCTCTCTCAGCCATTCGGGACAAATAAACACTGAAGCTTTCTTT. This gives the protein CASSPSLSHSGQINTEAFF.

The chain couples TRBV4-1 to TRBJ1-2; 7 nucleotides line up with TRBD1. The CDR3 length is 13 residues. Losses at the gene ends were 4 bases for V and 8 bases for J; bases not matched to a gene: 7. CDR1 is MGHRA and CDR2 is YSYEKL in the germline V gene. Here the CDR3 DNA reads TGCGCCAGCAGCCCCAGGGGGGCTCGGGGCTACACCTTC. This translates into CASSPRGARGYTF.

V and J are TRBV5-1 and TRBJ2-3; D is possibly TRBD2 (5 bases). The CDR3 consists of 14 residues. CDR1 and CDR2 (germline): SGHRS, YFSETQ. With 2 bases removed from V and 2 bases from J, the gap between germline ends came to 9 bases. The CDR3 region is CASSFGEATDTQYF. The DNA of the CDR3 is TGCGCCAGCAGCTTCGGGGAAGCCACAGATACGCAGTATTTT.

In its sample, this clone was seen once. V gene TRBV30 combines with J gene TRBJ1-1; D perhaps matches TRBD1 (6 bases). The V gene lost 4 bases and the J gene lost 4 bases, with 10 bases spanning the gap. This CDR3 has 12 amino acids. Germline assignment: CDR1 GTSNPN and CDR2 SVGIG (reference sequence). CDR3 in DNA: TGTGCCTGGAAAGTGACAGGCACTGAAGCTTTCTTT. It translates to CAWKVTGTEAFF.

This clone was picked up a small number of times. The V call is TRBV3-1 (or the pseudogene TRBV3-2), the J call TRBJ1-1; 7 nucleotides line up with TRBD1. CDR1 LGHDT and CDR2 YNNKEL come from the germline V gene (reference sequence). The length of the CDR3 is 13 residues. Unmatched junction bases numbered 5, after V lost 2 bases and J lost 8 bases. CDR3 region: CASSQLGGLEAFF. CDR3 bases: TGTGCCAGCAGCCAACTAGGGGGCTTGGAAGCTTTCTTT.

This clone has a single count. The chain is built from TRBV27 and TRBJ2-3; D remains ambiguous. The CDR3 consists of 14 residues. CDR1 MNHEY and CDR2 SMNVEV come from the germline V gene (reference sequence). V was cut by 8 bases and J by 2 bases, with 14 bases left in between. CDR3 region: CASSFTPYTDTQYF. CDR3 coding DNA: TGTGCCAGCTCTTTTACACCTTACACAGATACGCAGTATTTT.

V usage is TRBV28 and J usage is TRBJ2-5; 10 nucleotides line up with TRBD2. CDR1 is MDHEN and CDR2 is SYDVKM in the germline V gene. The CDR3 covers 15 residues. The ends lost 6 bases at V and 4 bases at J; junction bases unmatched: 8. The CDR3 is CASRSGGEIAETQYF. CDR3 nucleotide sequence: TGTGCCAGCAGGAGCGGGGGGGAGATCGCAGAGACCCAGTACTTC.

The chain joins TRBV6-5 to TRBJ2-3; perhaps TRBD2 as D (6 bases). Germline lookup yields CDR1 MNHEY and CDR2 SVGAGI. This CDR3 contains 13 residues. V lost 2 bases and J lost 4, with 7 bases in between. The CDR3: CASSYRRADTQYF. For the CDR3, the DNA is TGTGCCAGCAGTTACAGGAGGGCAGATACGCAGTATTTT.

In its sample, this clone was seen a few times. The chain employs TRBV7-2 and TRBJ1-4; D possibly corresponds to TRBD1 (5 bases). The length of the CDR3 is 15 residues. CDR1 and CDR2 (germline): SGHTA, FQGNSA. V lost 1 base and J 8 bases, leaving 14 bases between the germline ends. In nucleotides, the CDR3 is TGTGCCAGCAGCTTAGTAGGCAGGGAGGGCGAAAAACTGTTTTTT. This gives the protein CASSLVGREGEKLFF.

This CDR3 is CATKWGTAANTGELFF. In nucleotides, the CDR3 is TGTGCCACCAAATGGGGGACAGCCGCGAACACCGGGGAGCTGTTTTTT. The V call is TRBV15, the J call TRBJ2-2, with 7 bases fitting TRBD1. With V trimmed by 7 bases and J by 0 bases, 8 bases remained unmatched. The germline V gene encodes CDR1 LNHNV and CDR2 YYDKDF (reference sequence). The CDR3 is 16 amino acids.

As regards this clone: The junction shows a germline mismatch at one end, possibly a read error. The chain recombines TRBV5-6 with TRBJ1-2; D perhaps matches TRBD1 (6 bases). The CDR3 length is 11 residues. Germline V gene sequence: CDR1 SGHDT, CDR2 YYEEEE. CDR3 protein: CASSYGTTPSF. The CDR3 region has the DNA TGTGCCAGCAGCTACGGGACAACCCCGTCCTTC.

The chain combines TRBV9 with TRBJ1-6; maybe TRBD1 (5 bases). The V gene lost 3 bases and the J gene lost 7 bases, with 11 bases spanning the gap. CDR1 is SGDLS, CDR2 YYNGEE, per germline. There are 14 residues in the CDR3. The CDR3 DNA sequence: TGTGCCAGCAGCGCAACGGGGGGAAATTCACCCCTCCACTTT. Translated: CASSATGGNSPLHF. Together with reference TRBV9 and TRBJ1-6, the CDR3 gives the full variable domain: DSGVTQTPKHLITATGQRVTLRCSPRSGDLSVYWYQQSLDQGLQFLIQYYNGEERAKGNILERFSAQQFPDLHSELNLSSLELGDSALYFCASSATGGNSPLHFGNGTRLTVT.

The chain employs TRBV5-8 and TRBJ1-3; 10 bases fit TRBD1. The CDR3 is made up of 13 amino acids. Germline V gives CDR1 SGHTS, CDR2 YDEGEE. The ends lost 4 bases at V and 7 bases at J; junction bases unmatched: 2. CDR3 in DNA: TGTGCCAGCAGCCGGGGACAGGGGAACACCATATATTTT. It specifies CASSRGQGNTIYF. Full variable domain (remainder filled in from reference TRBV5-8 and TRBJ1-3): EAGVTQSPTHLIKTRGQQATLRCSPISGHTSVYWYQQALGLGLQFLLWYDEGEERNRGNFPPRFSGRQFPNYSSELNVNALELEDSALYLCASSRGQGNTIYFGEGSWLTVV.

The rearrangement links TRBV7-9 to TRBJ2-3; TRBD1 matches at 8 bases. This CDR3 has 16 amino acids. The V gene's germline CDR1 is SEHNR and CDR2 FQNEAQ (reference sequence). Trimming took 0 bases from V and 6 from J; bases not matched to a gene: 8. CDR3: CASSLAFEQGADTQYF. CDR3 coding DNA: TGTGCCAGCAGCTTAGCTTTCGAGCAGGGGGCGGATACGCAGTATTTT.

The chain has TRBV9 and TRBJ2-2; tentatively, D is TRBD1 (5 bases). Trimming removed 3 bases from V and 4 bases from J, with 13 bases in between. In germline, CDR1 is SGDLS, CDR2 YYNGEE. The CDR3 runs 15 residues. Here the CDR3 reads CASSGNRTLTGELFF. DNA for the CDR3: TGTGCCAGCAGCGGTAACAGGACACTCACCGGGGAGCTGTTTTTT.

The rearrangement links TRBV23-1 to TRBJ2-5; no clear D. TRBV23-1 is treated as an ORF (open reading frame) with a function not yet certain. Trimming pared 0 bases from V and 2 bases from J, leaving 13 bases between. This CDR3 has 16 residues. CDR3 in DNA: TGCGCCAGCAGTCAATCGACCAGAGGAAAGCAAGAGACCCAGTACTTC. This encodes CASSQSTRGKQETQYF.

The chain couples TRBV27 to TRBJ2-7; the match to TRBD1 covers 7 bases. V shed 7 bases, J shed 0 bases, and the junction held 9 bases outside the gene matches. The CDR3 is 15 amino acids. The germline gives CDR1 MNHEY, CDR2 SMNVEV (reference sequence). The CDR3 spells CASKLRTGDSYEQYF. CDR3 coding DNA: TGTGCCAGCAAACTGAGGACAGGTGACTCCTACGAGCAGTACTTC.

J is TRBJ1-2 and V is TRBV6-5, with 8 bases matching TRBD1. Germline V gives CDR1 MNHEY, CDR2 SVGAGI. The J segment lost 2 bases and the V segment lost 5 bases, leaving 7 bases of the junction unmatched. The CDR3 totals 15 residues. CDR3: CASSTRTGYNYGYTF. In nucleotides, the CDR3 is TGTGCCAGCAGTACCCGGACAGGGTACAACTATGGCTACACCTTC.